Listed below are T cell receptor beta chains from one sample, sequenced in a study of T cells in Graves' hyperthyroidism and ophthalmopathy. TCRdb used MiXCR to reprocess the multiplex PCR reads, holding one entry per CDR3 protein. The table lists 350,000 to 400,000 distinct CDR3 sequences, 19% of them singletons. The sample consisted of blood. The receptors here all came from a woman aged 18-30 years with Graves' hyperthyroidism. The CDR3 runs from the conserved cysteine through the conserved F or W. The D gene is left open where the match is weak. Some rows mark clone size as missing; the rest say once, few, many or name a class of expanded clone.

j_gene: TRBJ2-7; abundance: NA; v_gene: TRBV20-1; d_gene: TRBD2; CDR3aa: CSAVEWLAGGGRVCEQYF; CDR3nt: TGCAGTGCTGTTGAATGGCTAGCGGGAGGTGGAAGGGTGTGCGAGCAGTACTTC
j_gene: TRBJ2-7; abundance: many; v_gene: TRBV7-3; d_gene: TRBD2; CDR3aa: CASSPSGGAFEQYF; CDR3nt: TGTGCCAGCAGCCCGAGCGGGGGGGCCTTCGAGCAGTACTTC
j_gene: TRBJ2-2; abundance: NA; v_gene: TRBV6-2/TRBV6-3; d_gene: NA; CDR3aa: CASSNNMGTGELFF; CDR3nt: TGTGCCAGCAGCAACAATATGGGGACCGGGGAGCTGTTTTTT
j_gene: TRBJ2-2; abundance: many; v_gene: TRBV6-4; d_gene: NA; CDR3aa: CASSNTASETGELFF; CDR3nt: TGTGCCAGCAGTAATACCGCTAGCGAGACCGGGGAGCTGTTTTTT
j_gene: TRBJ1-2; abundance: NA; v_gene: TRBV2; d_gene: NA; CDR3aa: CASHSAPGYGYTF; CDR3nt: TGTGCCAGTCACAGCGCCCCCGGCTATGGCTACACCTTC
j_gene: TRBJ1-3; abundance: few; v_gene: TRBV20-1; d_gene: NA; CDR3aa: CSAIMGSSGNTIYF; CDR3nt: TGCAGTGCTATAATGGGGAGCTCTGGAAACACCATATATTTT
j_gene: TRBJ1-5; abundance: NA; v_gene: TRBV10-3; d_gene: NA; CDR3aa: CAIRTGVGPQHF; CDR3nt: TGTGCCATCAGGACAGGTGTGGGGCCCCAGCATTTT
j_gene: TRBJ2-7; abundance: many; v_gene: TRBV19; d_gene: NA; CDR3aa: CASAPGLGIEQYF; CDR3nt: TGTGCCAGTGCACCCGGGCTAGGGATCGAGCAGTACTTC
j_gene: TRBJ1-3; abundance: many; v_gene: TRBV5-1; d_gene: TRBD1; CDR3aa: CASSYDRAGNTIYF; CDR3nt: TGCGCCAGCAGCTACGACAGGGCTGGAAACACCATATATTTT
j_gene: TRBJ2-7; abundance: many; v_gene: TRBV4-2; d_gene: TRBD1; CDR3aa: CASTGGTGGSFTYEQYF; CDR3nt: TGTGCCAGCACCGGGGGGACAGGGGGTTCCTTCACCTACGAGCAGTACTTC
j_gene: TRBJ2-5; abundance: NA; v_gene: TRBV10-3; d_gene: NA; CDR3aa: CAISDGWDGETQYF; CDR3nt: TGTGCCATCAGTGATGGATGGGACGGGGAGACCCAGTACTTC
j_gene: TRBJ1-1; abundance: once; v_gene: TRBV11-2; d_gene: NA; CDR3aa: CASSFQTAQNTEAFF; CDR3nt: TGTGCCAGCAGCTTCCAGACCGCCCAGAACACTGAAGCTTTCTTT
j_gene: TRBJ2-7; abundance: NA; v_gene: TRBV2; d_gene: NA; CDR3aa: CASTGQGGREQYF; CDR3nt: TGTGCCAGCACGGGGCAGGGGGGTAGAGAGCAGTACTTC
j_gene: TRBJ2-7; abundance: many; v_gene: TRBV28; d_gene: NA; CDR3aa: CASSLLVGEQYF; CDR3nt: TGTGCCAGCAGTTTATTGGTGGGCGAGCAGTACTTC
j_gene: TRBJ1-2; abundance: many; v_gene: TRBV4-2; d_gene: NA; CDR3aa: CASSQFDPGLNYGYTF; CDR3nt: TGTGCCAGCAGCCAATTTGACCCAGGGCTTAACTATGGCTACACCTTC
j_gene: TRBJ1-5; abundance: NA; v_gene: TRBV2; d_gene: TRBD1; CDR3aa: CASSDQGALINQPQHF; CDR3nt: TGTGCCAGCAGTGATCAGGGGGCCCTAATCAATCAGCCCCAGCATTTT
j_gene: TRBJ2-7; abundance: many; v_gene: TRBV28; d_gene: TRBD1; CDR3aa: CATGDGGTGGYEQYF; CDR3nt: TGTGCCACGGGGGACGGGGGGACAGGGGGCTACGAGCAGTACTTC
j_gene: TRBJ1-5; abundance: many; v_gene: TRBV20-1; d_gene: NA; CDR3aa: CSVKQWAGPNQPQHF; CDR3nt: TGCAGTGTCAAACAGTGGGCCGGGCCGAATCAGCCCCAGCATTTT
j_gene: TRBJ1-5; abundance: many; v_gene: TRBV20-1; d_gene: NA; CDR3aa: CSAFRASGNQPQHF; CDR3nt: TGCAGTGCTTTCCGGGCCTCGGGAAATCAGCCCCAGCATTTT
j_gene: TRBJ1-3; abundance: many; v_gene: TRBV12-3/TRBV12-4; d_gene: NA; CDR3aa: CASSLGGDGNTIYF; CDR3nt: TGTGCCAGCAGTTTGGGGGGGGACGGAAACACCATATATTTT
j_gene: TRBJ1-3; abundance: NA; v_gene: TRBV12-3/TRBV12-4; d_gene: TRBD1; CDR3aa: CASSFGQAAGNTIYF; CDR3nt: TGTGCCAGCAGTTTCGGACAGGCTGCTGGAAACACCATATATTTT
j_gene: TRBJ1-2; abundance: few; v_gene: TRBV7-9; d_gene: NA; CDR3aa: CASTPIQQNHYGYTF; CDR3nt: TGTGCCAGCACGCCAATTCAACAGAACCACTATGGCTACACCTTC
j_gene: TRBJ1-1; abundance: many; v_gene: TRBV7-2; d_gene: NA; CDR3aa: CASSLRAGEGVEAFF; CDR3nt: TGTGCCAGCAGCTTAAGGGCAGGGGAAGGAGTTGAAGCTTTCTTT
j_gene: TRBJ2-7; abundance: many; v_gene: TRBV5-1; d_gene: TRBD1; CDR3aa: CASSLAGGFLDEQYF; CDR3nt: TGCGCCAGCAGCTTGGCAGGGGGATTCCTGGACGAGCAGTACTTC
j_gene: TRBJ1-1; abundance: many; v_gene: TRBV9; d_gene: NA; CDR3aa: CASSVGRGNEAFF; CDR3nt: TGTGCCAGCAGCGTAGGACGAGGTAATGAAGCTTTCTTT
j_gene: TRBJ1-1; abundance: many; v_gene: TRBV19; d_gene: TRBD1; CDR3aa: CASSPQGVYTEAFF; CDR3nt: TGTGCCAGTAGCCCACAGGGGGTCTACACTGAAGCTTTCTTT
j_gene: TRBJ2-7; abundance: many; v_gene: TRBV28; d_gene: NA; CDR3aa: CASSPSDRRSSYERYF; CDR3nt: TGTGCCAGCAGTCCGTCCGACAGGAGAAGCTCCTACGAGCGGTACTTC
j_gene: TRBJ1-1; abundance: many; v_gene: TRBV29-1; d_gene: TRBD1; CDR3aa: CSVAGGGTEAFF; CDR3nt: TGCAGCGTTGCAGGGGGGGGGACTGAAGCTTTCTTT
j_gene: TRBJ1-5; abundance: NA; v_gene: TRBV30; d_gene: NA; CDR3aa: CVPQDGSLNQPRHF; CDR3nt: TGTGTCCCACAGGACGGTAGTCTCAATCAGCCCCGGCATTTT
j_gene: TRBJ2-7; abundance: many; v_gene: TRBV18; d_gene: NA; CDR3aa: CASSPRSTPQYF; CDR3nt: TGTGCCAGCTCACCACGTTCGACCCCGCAGTACTTC
j_gene: TRBJ1-5; abundance: few; v_gene: TRBV28; d_gene: NA; CDR3aa: CASSPRETNQPQHF; CDR3nt: TGTGCCAGCAGTCCTAGAGAAACCAATCAGCCCCAGCATTTT
j_gene: TRBJ2-2; abundance: NA; v_gene: TRBV5-1; d_gene: NA; CDR3aa: CASSLHQGSNTGELFF; CDR3nt: TGCGCCAGCAGCTTGCATCAAGGATCGAACACCGGGGAGCTGTTTTTT
j_gene: TRBJ1-3; abundance: many; v_gene: TRBV6-1; d_gene: NA; CDR3aa: CASSEGPPGGGNTIYF; CDR3nt: TGTGCCAGCAGTGAAGGCCCCCCAGGCGGTGGAAACACCATATATTTT
j_gene: TRBJ1-5; abundance: many; v_gene: TRBV12-3/TRBV12-4; d_gene: TRBD1; CDR3aa: CASSSGTGGGNQPQHF; CDR3nt: TGTGCCAGCAGTTCGGGGACAGGCGGGGGGAATCAGCCCCAGCATTTT
j_gene: TRBJ1-1; abundance: many; v_gene: TRBV27; d_gene: NA; CDR3aa: CASSSRVSGTEAFF; CDR3nt: TGTGCCAGCAGCTCTAGGGTCAGTGGGACTGAAGCTTTCTTT
j_gene: TRBJ2-7; abundance: many; v_gene: TRBV12-3/TRBV12-4; d_gene: NA; CDR3aa: CASSFGSSYEQYF; CDR3nt: TGTGCCAGCAGTTTCGGAAGCTCCTACGAGCAGTACTTC
j_gene: TRBJ1-2; abundance: many; v_gene: TRBV12-3/TRBV12-4; d_gene: NA; CDR3aa: CASRTLYGYTF; CDR3nt: TGTGCCAGCAGGACACTCTATGGCTACACCTTC
j_gene: TRBJ2-7; abundance: few; v_gene: TRBV20-1; d_gene: NA; CDR3aa: CSARGGRGIYEQCF; CDR3nt: TGCAGTGCTAGAGGGGGGAGAGGGATCTACGAGCAGTGCTTC
j_gene: TRBJ1-2; abundance: many; v_gene: TRBV12-3/TRBV12-4; d_gene: NA; CDR3aa: CASRETQGWDGYTF; CDR3nt: TGTGCCAGCAGGGAAACACAGGGTTGGGATGGCTACACCTTC
j_gene: TRBJ2-7; abundance: many; v_gene: TRBV20-1; d_gene: NA; CDR3aa: CSPGQIAYEQYF; CDR3nt: TGCAGTCCCGGACAGATCGCCTACGAGCAGTACTTC
j_gene: TRBJ2-5; abundance: NA; v_gene: TRBV3-1; d_gene: TRBD2; CDR3aa: CASSQEKGLAWETQYF; CDR3nt: TGTGCCAGCAGCCAAGAAAAAGGACTAGCGTGGGAGACCCAGTACTTC
j_gene: TRBJ1-1; abundance: many; v_gene: TRBV12-3/TRBV12-4; d_gene: NA; CDR3aa: CASSLRQLNTEAFF; CDR3nt: TGTGCCAGCAGTTTGCGACAGCTGAACACTGAAGCTTTCTTT
j_gene: TRBJ1-1; abundance: many; v_gene: TRBV27; d_gene: NA; CDR3aa: CASGTLLNRDTEAFF; CDR3nt: TGTGCCAGCGGCACCCTACTCAACAGGGACACTGAAGCTTTCTTT
j_gene: TRBJ2-2; abundance: few; v_gene: TRBV11-2; d_gene: TRBD2; CDR3aa: CASSLEWGGTGELFF; CDR3nt: TGTGCCAGCAGCTTAGAGTGGGGGGGCACCGGGGAGCTGTTTTTT
j_gene: TRBJ2-7; abundance: many; v_gene: TRBV6-1; d_gene: NA; CDR3aa: CASTRSQEAYEQYF; CDR3nt: TGTGCCAGCACCAGATCCCAGGAGGCGTACGAGCAGTACTTC
j_gene: TRBJ2-7; abundance: NA; v_gene: TRBV6-1; d_gene: NA; CDR3aa: CASSEQTVSYEQYF; CDR3nt: TGTGCCAGCAGTGAACAGACAGTCTCCTACGAGCAGTACTTC
j_gene: TRBJ1-2; abundance: many; v_gene: TRBV2; d_gene: NA; CDR3aa: CASSDTYYGYTF; CDR3nt: TGTGCCAGCAGTGACACCTACTATGGCTACACCTTC
j_gene: TRBJ1-1; abundance: many; v_gene: TRBV5-1; d_gene: NA; CDR3aa: CASSARGFAEAFF; CDR3nt: TGCGCCAGCAGCGCCAGGGGTTTCGCTGAAGCTTTCTTT
j_gene: TRBJ2-2; abundance: NA; v_gene: TRBV3-1; d_gene: NA; CDR3aa: CASSPPRSGGELFF; CDR3nt: TGTGCCAGCAGCCCCCCCAGGTCGGGCGGGGAGCTGTTTTTT
j_gene: TRBJ2-2; abundance: NA; v_gene: TRBV19; d_gene: TRBD1; CDR3aa: CASSPRGLTGELFF; CDR3nt: TGTGCCAGTAGTCCCAGGGGGCTTACCGGGGAGCTGTTTTTT